One sample yielded the 32 T cell receptor beta chains listed below, sequenced in a study of neurological immune-mediated disorders. TCRdb reprocessed the 5' RACE reads via MiXCR and lists one record per CDR3 protein. This sample has roughly 98,000 distinct CDR3 sequences, with approximately 13% found just once. The time point was: longitudinal time-point 2. Source material: PBMCs. The receptors here all came from a female donor with HTLV-1-associated myelopathy (HAM/TSP).

The chain is built from TRBV20-1 and TRBJ2-5; D is uncertain. The V gene's germline CDR1 is DFQATT and CDR2 SNEGSKA (reference sequence). The germline V and J ends were trimmed by 6 bases and 2 bases, with 10 bases remaining between them. The CDR3 sequence is 12 residues long. CDR3 sequence reads: CSASVEQETQYF. The CDR3 bases are TGCAGTGCCTCGGTGGAGCAAGAGACCCAGTACTTC.

This clonotype showed up many times. The chain combines TRBV7-6 with TRBJ2-7; 9 nucleotides agree with TRBD2. J was trimmed by 0 bases and V by 5 bases; bases with no gene match: 8. The CDR3 covers 16 residues. Germline V lookup: CDR1 SGHVS, CDR2 FNYEAQ. The CDR3 is CASSPGGRGGSYEQYF. The CDR3 DNA is TGTGCCAGCAGCCCTGGGGGGCGGGGGGGCTCCTACGAGCAGTACTTC.

This clonotype has at least ten counts. The chain is built from TRBV5-1 and TRBJ2-1; TRBD2 agrees at 14 bases. In germline, CDR1 is SGHRS, CDR2 YFSETQ. The CDR3 is made up of 19 amino acids. The junction had 10 bases not matched to a gene; V was cut back by 4 bases and J by 1 base. CDR3 nucleotides: TGCGCCAGCAGCCCCCTTGGGACTAGCGGGGGACGGTCCTACAATGAGCAGTTCTTC. Its translation: CASSPLGTSGGRSYNEQFF.

This clonotype was recorded many times. The chain carries TRBV7-2 and TRBJ2-7; D not resolved. Trimming left V 7 bases short and J 2 bases short, with 12 bases between. The CDR3 has 13 amino acids. In germline, CDR1 is SGHTA, CDR2 FQGNSA. The DNA for the CDR3 is TGTGCCAGCACCGTAGGTAGGCCCTACGAGCAGTACTTC. It encodes CASTVGRPYEQYF.

The chain links TRBV19 to TRBJ2-6, with D hard to call. Per the germline V gene, CDR1 is LNHDA and CDR2 is SQIVND (reference sequence). This CDR3 region has 12 residues. The germline V and J ends were trimmed by 11 bases and 6 bases, with 11 bases remaining between them. CDR3 sequence reads: CAAASEANVLTF. DNA for the CDR3: TGTGCCGCCGCTTCGGAGGCCAACGTCCTGACTTTC.

This clonotype has a count of ten or more. This chain uses TRBV9 with TRBJ2-3, with TRBD1 identical over 10 bases. CDR3 length: 16 amino acids. Germline assignment: CDR1 SGDLS and CDR2 YYNGEE. The V segment lost 0 bases and the J segment 5 bases; nucleotides outside the gene matches: 6. CDR3 sequence (DNA): TGTGCCAGCAGCGTAGAAGGGACAGGGGCCATAGATACGCAGTATTTT. The encoded protein is CASSVEGTGAIDTQYF.

This clonotype was seen many times. The rearrangement links TRBV5-1 to TRBJ2-7; 9 nucleotides agree with TRBD1. Trimming removed 5 bases from V and 1 base from J; junction bases left unmatched: 7. Germline CDR1 SGHRS, CDR2 YFSETQ. The CDR3 is 15 residues long. The CDR3 spells CASSPGTGLSYEQYF. The DNA of the CDR3 is TGCGCCAGCAGTCCCGGGACAGGGCTTTCCTACGAGCAGTACTTC.

This clonotype was detected ten times or more. The chain combines TRBV5-1 with TRBJ2-5; 7 bases map to TRBD2. The CDR3 is 13 amino acids. CDR1 and CDR2 (germline): SGHRS, YFSETQ. J was trimmed by 4 bases and V by 3 bases; bases with no gene match: 3. The CDR3 region is CASSSTGGETQYF. The CDR3 bases are TGCGCCAGCAGCTCAACGGGAGGAGAGACCCAGTACTTC.

Concerning this clonotype itself: Possible read error: a much larger clone is one base away. Here the CDR3 reads CASSWSGVGEQYF. CDR3 sequence (DNA): TGCGCCAGCAGCTGGTCGGGGGTCGGCGAGCAGTACTTC. V is TRBV5-1 and J is TRBJ2-7; D might be TRBD2 (6 bases). The germline V gene has CDR1 SGHRS and CDR2 YFSETQ. This CDR3 is built from 13 residues. Trimming took off 3 bases at V and 6 bases at J, with 13 bases between the two ends.

This clonotype is judged medium-sized (0.01 to 0.1%). This chain joins TRBV5-1 and TRBJ2-7; no reliable D call. The CDR3 has 14 residues. CDR1 is SGHRS, CDR2 YFSETQ, per germline. V dropped 2 bases and J dropped 5 bases, with 14 bases sitting between them. CDR3 nucleotides: TGCGCCAGCAGCTTAGGCCAGGCAGCCGACGAGCAGTACTTC. Translated: CASSLGQAADEQYF.

At least ten counts were recorded for this clonotype. The J gene is TRBJ1-6, the V gene TRBV6-5, with unresolved D. V was pared by 0 bases and J by 6 bases, with 9 bases between. The germline V gene has CDR1 MNHEY and CDR2 SVGAGI. This CDR3 region has 15 residues. The CDR3 sequence: CASSYSGIGNSPLHF. The CDR3 DNA follows: TGTGCCAGCAGTTACTCCGGGATCGGTAATTCACCCCTCCACTTT.

This clonotype has a count of ten or more. The rearrangement links TRBV5-4 to TRBJ1-1; 9 bases are a match to TRBD1. CDR3 size: 22 residues. Trimming took 2 bases from V and 6 from J; bases not matched to a gene: 29. Looked up from germline, CDR1 is SGHNT and CDR2 is YYREEE (reference sequence). The CDR3 nucleotides are TGTGCCAGCAGCTTAAGTCCACGGTGGGTCGGACAGGGGACAAGCTTGGTACCTGAAGCTTTCTTT. Residues: CASSLSPRWVGQGTSLVPEAFF.

In this sample, this clonotype turned up a few times. The chain has TRBV9 and TRBJ2-5; TRBD1 might be the D (5 bases). Germline-derived CDR1 and CDR2 are SGDLS and YYNGEE. With 4 bases removed from V and 4 bases from J, the gap between germline ends came to 17 bases. The CDR3 totals 15 residues. CDR3 sequence: CASSPRTLPAETQYF. CDR3 nucleotides: TGTGCCAGCAGCCCCCGGACACTACCGGCAGAGACCCAGTACTTC.

The chain employs TRBV27 and TRBJ2-1; weak D call: TRBD2 (6 bases). Germline V gives CDR1 MNHEY, CDR2 SMNVEV (reference sequence). Between the trimmed V and J ends, which lost 1 base and 0 bases, there was a span of 22 bases. The CDR3 loop spans 20 amino acids. Here the CDR3 DNA reads TGTGCCAGCAGTTTATACCCACTTCCGGGGGAGAGGGGCTCCTACAATGAGCAGTTCTTC. This translates into CASSLYPLPGERGSYNEQFF.

This clonotype was counted once. It may be a read error: a sequence one base away is much more abundant. The genes are TRBV7-9 and TRBJ1-6, with D unresolved. The CDR3 totals 14 residues. Germline CDR1 SEHNR, CDR2 FQNEAQ (reference sequence). As DNA, the CDR3 is TGTGACAGCAGCTTAGATGGCCAGAATTCACCCCTCCACTTT. It encodes CDSSLDGQNSPLHF.

The DNA of the CDR3 is TGTGCCAGCAGCCAAGGGGGACAGGGGATCAAGTACTTC. Residues: CASSQGGQGIKYF. The V call is TRBV14, the J call TRBJ2-7, with 10 bases matching TRBD1. The trim removed 1 base at V and 11 bases at J, leaving 5 bases unmatched. CDR3 length: 13 amino acids. The V gene's germline CDR1 is SGHDN and CDR2 FVKESK.

The sample holds many counts of this clonotype. J is TRBJ2-1 and V is TRBV7-9; perhaps TRBD1 as D (6 bases). V dropped 3 bases and J dropped 8 bases, with 20 bases sitting between them. Germline CDR1 reads SEHNR; CDR2 reads FQNEAQ (reference sequence). The CDR3 has 16 amino acids. CDR3 in DNA: TGTGCCAGCAGCTTGACACAGGGCGGTGATAAGTATGAGCAGTTCTTC. Residues: CASSLTQGGDKYEQFF.

This clonotype was seen repeatedly, ten times or more. CDR3 nucleotide sequence: TGTGCCAGTTGGACAGGGGGTAGCTATGGCTACACCTTC. This gives the protein CASWTGGSYGYTF. The chain is built from TRBV21-1 and TRBJ1-2; the table calls TRBD1, which could not be checked here. TRBV21-1 has pseudogene status. The length of the CDR3 is 13 residues.

This clonotype has at least ten counts. V gene TRBV7-8 combines with J gene TRBJ2-3, with TRBD1 matching over 8 bases. CDR1 is SGHVS, CDR2 FQNEAQ, per germline. The V and J ends lost 3 bases and 4 bases, in that order; junction bases with no gene match: 3. CDR3 size: 14 residues. The CDR3 reads CASSFQGASDTQYF. Written as DNA, the CDR3 is TGTGCCAGCAGCTTCCAGGGGGCATCAGATACGCAGTATTTT.

This clonotype was found many times. The chain joins TRBV28 to TRBJ1-3; the D gene is possibly TRBD1 (6 bases). V shed 4 bases and J shed 3 bases, with 13 bases lying between them. Germline loops: CDR1 MDHEN, CDR2 SYDVKM. The CDR3 loop spans 15 amino acids. The CDR3 here is CASSYRGARGNTIYF. In DNA, the CDR3 is TGTGCCAGCAGTTATCGGGGGGCTCGTGGAAACACCATATATTTT.

At least ten counts were recorded for this clonotype. The chain employs TRBV4-1 and TRBJ2-6; D is unresolved. Germline V gene data show CDR1 as MGHRA and CDR2 as YSYEKL. V gave up 1 base and J gave up 0 bases, with 13 bases separating them. The CDR3 consists of 18 residues. CDR3 amino acids: CASSQVSTPYSGANVLTF. The CDR3 DNA reads as TGCGCCAGCAGCCAAGTGTCAACCCCTTACTCTGGGGCCAACGTCCTGACTTTC.

Many counts were recorded for this clonotype. The rearrangement uses TRBV7-9 and TRBJ2-7, with TRBD2 matching over 11 bases. CDR3 length: 17 residues. V lost 0 bases and J lost 0; bases outside the gene matches: 4. Per germline, CDR1 SEHNR and CDR2 FQNEAQ (reference sequence). The CDR3 protein is CASSLALGTSGSYEQYF. For the CDR3, the DNA is TGTGCCAGCAGCTTAGCGTTAGGGACTAGCGGCTCCTACGAGCAGTACTTC.

Of note for this clonotype: A much larger clone lies one base from this, so it may be a read error. The chain couples TRBV5-1 to TRBJ2-4; unclear D gene. Trimming took off 2 bases at V and 4 bases at J, with 7 bases between the two ends. The germline V gene has CDR1 SGHRS and CDR2 YFSETQ. This CDR3 region has 13 residues. The CDR3 here is CASSFQWKNIQYF. The CDR3, as DNA: TGCGCCAGCAGCTTCCAGTGGAAAAACATTCAGTACTTC.

This clonotype was recorded at least ten times. V and J are TRBV29-1 and TRBJ2-5, with a tentative D call TRBD1 (5 bases). This CDR3 has 16 amino acids. Trimming cost V 1 base and J 1 base, with 16 bases left between them. Germline V gene lookup returns CDR1 SQVTM and CDR2 ANQGSEA. CDR3 amino acids: CSVEGARQRTQETQYF. For the CDR3, the DNA is TGCAGCGTTGAAGGAGCCAGACAGAGGACCCAAGAGACCCAGTACTTC.

This clonotype was seen repeatedly, ten times or more. This chain joins TRBV5-5 and TRBJ1-3; no clear D gene. Trimming cost V 5 bases and J 2 bases, with 14 bases left between them. CDR3 length equals 15 residues. Germline values: CDR1 SGHKS, CDR2 YYEKEE (reference sequence). CDR3 residues: CASSLDPSTGNTIYF. The CDR3, as DNA: TGTGCCAGCAGTCTAGACCCTTCCACTGGAAACACCATATATTTT.

This sequence joins TRBV28 and TRBJ2-7, with unresolved D. Germline CDR1 is MDHEN and CDR2 is SYDVKM. Trimming took off 6 bases at V and 5 bases at J, with 8 bases between the two ends. The CDR3 loop spans 11 amino acids. In DNA, the CDR3 is TGTGCCAGCAGGTCTAGTAACGAGCAGTACTTC. Its translation is CASRSSNEQYF.

This clonotype was detected ten times or more. This rearrangement joins TRBV6-4 to TRBJ2-3; no clear D gene. V lost 4 bases, J lost 5 bases, and 10 bases lay in between. This CDR3 comprises 13 residues. CDR1 is MRHNA, CDR2 SNTAGT, per germline. CDR3 coding DNA: TGTGCCAGCAGTGGAAGCCGACAAGATACGCAGTATTTT. This sequence encodes CASSGSRQDTQYF.

The chain employs TRBV5-1 and TRBJ2-1; no clear D gene. The CDR3 sequence is 13 residues long. Germline CDR1 and CDR2: SGHRS and YFSETQ. The germline V and J ends were trimmed by 4 bases and 2 bases, with 7 bases remaining between them. The DNA for the CDR3 is TGCGCCAGCAGCGCCCGGGCCTACAATGAGCAGTTCTTC. It specifies CASSARAYNEQFF.

This clonotype was observed at least ten times. The CDR3 reads CASSQDYTGDQPQHF. CDR3 DNA sequence: TGTGCCAGCAGCCAAGATTATACAGGGGATCAGCCCCAGCATTTT. This chain joins TRBV4-2 and TRBJ1-5; 7 bases fit TRBD1. Germline CDR1 and CDR2: LGHNA and YNFKEQ. With V trimmed by 0 bases and J by 5 bases, 4 bases remained unmatched. The CDR3 consists of 15 residues.

The CDR3 spells CASRMSGAAHTDTQYF. CDR3 coding DNA: TGTGCCAGCAGGATGAGTGGGGCAGCACACACAGATACGCAGTATTTT. The J gene is TRBJ2-3, the V gene TRBV11-2; the D gene is possibly TRBD1 (5 bases). Germline assignment: CDR1 SGHAT and CDR2 FQNNGV. V was cut by 6 bases and J by 2 bases, with 18 bases left in between. This CDR3 contains 16 residues.

The chain employs TRBV5-6 and TRBJ2-1; 9 bases match TRBD2. The CDR3 spans 16 residues. Germline lookup yields CDR1 SGHDT and CDR2 YYEEEE. The junction had 10 bases not matched to a gene; V was cut back by 3 bases and J by 6 bases. The CDR3 DNA reads as TGTGCCAGCAGCTCGTATAAGGCGGGGGGGCTCAATGAGCAGTTCTTC. It is translated as CASSSYKAGGLNEQFF.

This clonotype has a count of ten or more. The V call is TRBV6-2 or TRBV6-3, the J call TRBJ2-2; tentatively, D is TRBD1 (6 bases). The CDR3 covers 14 residues. Germline lookup yields CDR1 MNHEY and CDR2 SVGEGT. V was shortened by 5 bases and J by 4 bases, with 11 bases between the two germline ends. Here the CDR3 reads CASSDTGFTGELFF. For the CDR3, the DNA is TGTGCCAGCAGTGACACAGGGTTCACCGGGGAGCTGTTTTTT.